Listed here are 26 T cell receptor beta chains from one sample, sequenced in a study of cytomegalovirus exposure and HLA in healthy donors. With 60 Vbeta and 13 Jbeta primers, the PCR was carried out. The repertoire was sequenced with immunoSEQ multiplex PCR; TCRdb's copy has only in-frame clones and lacks some. Among roughly 120,000 clones listed, 50% to 65% were seen once. The sequenced sample was PBMCs. The receptors derive from a middle-aged man in good health and CMV-seropositive.

This chain joins TRBV5-4 and TRBJ1-3, with D perhaps TRBD1 (5 bases). Germline-derived CDR1 and CDR2 are SGHNT and YYREEE (reference sequence). The CDR3 is 14 amino acids. V gave up 0 bases and J gave up 8 bases, with 12 bases separating them. CDR3 loop: CASSLVQGGDTIYF. The CDR3 DNA sequence: TGTGCCAGCAGCTTGGTGCAGGGCGGGGACACCATATATTTT.

This chain uses TRBV5-1 with TRBJ2-7; the match to TRBD2 covers 8 bases. From germline, CDR1 is SGHRS and CDR2 YFSETQ. J gave up 4 bases and V 4 bases, and 25 bases lay outside the gene matches. This CDR3 is built from 20 residues. The CDR3 here is CASSRSPMTSATSEGYEQYF. The CDR3 coding sequence is TGCGCCAGCAGCCGCAGTCCGATGACTAGCGCAACGAGCGAGGGGTACGAGCAGTACTTC.

The V and J genes are TRBV7-9 and TRBJ1-3; D is unclear. Germline values: CDR1 SEHNR, CDR2 FQNEAQ (reference sequence). Trimming took off 5 bases at V and 4 bases at J, with 9 bases between the two ends. This CDR3 spans 13 amino acids. This chain's CDR3 is CASSPTGGNTIYF. As DNA, the CDR3 is TGTGCCAGCAGCCCAACGGGGGGAAACACCATATATTTT. Full variable domain (outside the CDR3, taken from reference TRBV7-9 and TRBJ1-3): DTGVSQNPRHKITKRGQNVTFRCDPISEHNRLYWYRQTLGQGPEFLTYFQNEAQLEKSRLLSDRFSAERPKGSFSTLEIQRTEQGDSAMYLCASSPTGGNTIYFGEGSWLTVV.

This clone was seen just once. The chain employs TRBV4-2 and TRBJ1-5, with no clear D. Germline CDR1 LGHNA, CDR2 YNFKEQ. The length of the CDR3 is 16 residues. Trimming took 0 bases from V and 3 from J, leaving 12 bases between them. CDR3 amino acids: CASSQDRWRDNQPQHF. In DNA, the CDR3 is TGTGCCAGCAGCCAAGATCGGTGGAGGGACAATCAGCCCCAGCATTTT.

This clone was counted only a few times. This chain connects TRBV7-3 to TRBJ1-1; D is possibly TRBD1 (6 bases). The CDR3 totals 15 residues. Germline lookup yields CDR1 SGHTA and CDR2 FQGTGA. Trimming shortened V by 5 bases and J by 2 bases, and 15 bases separated the two germline ends. CDR3 sequence: CASSPAGGLNTEAFF. The CDR3 region has the DNA TGTGCCAGCAGCCCAGCCGGGGGGCTTAACACTGAAGCTTTCTTT.

In the case of this clone: Germline is not matched at one junction end, which may reflect a read error. The chain's CDR3 is CACSWDTSGTEAFF. The CDR3 bases are TGTGCCTGCAGTTGGGACACCAGTGGGACTGAAGCTTTCTTT. The rearrangement links TRBV6-5 to TRBJ1-1; D may be TRBD1 (6 bases). CDR3 length equals 14 residues. Germline V gene sequence: CDR1 MNHEY, CDR2 SVGAGI.

CDR3 DNA sequence: TGTGCCAGCAGCCGACAGGGGTCGGAGACCCAGTACTTC. Its translation: CASSRQGSETQYF. The gene calls are TRBV7-7 and TRBJ2-5; 8 bases fit TRBD1. Trimming took 5 bases from V and 5 from J; bases not matched to a gene: 4. This CDR3 comprises 13 residues. Germline-derived CDR1 and CDR2 are SSHAT and FNYEAQ (reference sequence).

The J gene is TRBJ2-2, the V gene TRBV7-2, with 9 bases aligning to TRBD2. The germline CDR1 and CDR2 sequences are SGHTA and FQGNSA. CDR3 length: 16 amino acids. With 5 bases clipped from V and 2 bases from J, the junction kept 6 bases outside the gene matches. CDR3 protein: CASSLLAGLNTGELFF. As DNA, the CDR3 is TGTGCCAGCAGCCTCCTAGCGGGACTTAACACCGGGGAGCTGTTTTTT.

J is TRBJ1-6 and V is TRBV6-5, with D hard to call. V lost 0 bases, J lost 0 bases, and 6 bases lay in between. Germline CDR1 reads MNHEY; CDR2 reads SVGAGI. The CDR3 has 16 residues. The CDR3 DNA reads TGTGCCAGCAGTTACTCCTTGAGCTCCTATAATTCACCCCTCCACTTT. It translates to CASSYSLSSYNSPLHF.

The chain carries TRBV5-4 and TRBJ1-1; 7 bases align to TRBD1. Germline assignment: CDR1 SGHNT and CDR2 YYREEE (reference sequence). J gave up 1 base and V 4 bases, and 7 bases lay outside the gene matches. The CDR3 loop spans 15 amino acids. The CDR3 bases are TGTGCCAGCAGCAGCACGGGACAGAAGAACACTGAAGCTTTCTTT. It yields the protein CASSSTGQKNTEAFF.

The CDR3 bases are TGCGCCAGCAGCCTCGGACAGGTTTTGAACACTGAAGCTTTCTTT. Its translation is CASSLGQVLNTEAFF. V gene TRBV4-1 combines with J gene TRBJ1-1; 7 bases are shared with TRBD1. This CDR3 spans 15 amino acids. V was pared by 4 bases and J by 0 bases, with 5 bases of the junction left unmatched. CDR1 and CDR2 from the germline V gene are MGHRA and YSYEKL.

Regarding this clone: One end of the junction varies from germline; a read error may be responsible. J is TRBJ2-5 and V is TRBV7-7; possible D gene TRBD2, 5 bases. The J call could be wrong; TRBJ2-7 is a better fit for the DNA end. This CDR3 comprises 13 residues. Germline V lookup: CDR1 SSHAT, CDR2 FNYEAQ (reference sequence). CDR3 loop: CASSPAGSYEQYF. The DNA for the CDR3 is TGTGCTAGCAGCCCCGCGGGCTCCTACGAGCAGTACTTC.

This clone is a singleton in its sample. The chain uses TRBV18 and TRBJ2-1; D might be TRBD1 (6 bases). Germline CDR1 reads KGHSH; CDR2 reads LQKENI. The CDR3 runs 13 residues. V lost 3 bases and J lost 8, with 11 bases in between. CDR3 protein: CASSPPGDDEQFF. For the CDR3, the DNA is TGTGCCAGCTCACCCCCAGGGGATGATGAGCAGTTCTTC.

The chain carries TRBV7-3 and TRBJ2-1; the match to TRBD1 covers 8 bases. The CDR3 spans 15 residues. The germline V gene has CDR1 SGHTA and CDR2 FQGTGA. V lost 1 base to trimming and J lost 6 bases; unmatched junction nucleotides: 5. The CDR3 DNA sequence: TGTGCCAGCAGCTTAATTCCAGGGGGCGGCAATGAGCAGTTCTTC. This encodes CASSLIPGGGNEQFF.

This chain uses TRBV19 with TRBJ1-5, with TRBD1 as a possible D gene (5 bases). V was trimmed by 5 bases and J by 5 bases, leaving 22 bases between them. Germline V gene sequence: CDR1 LNHDA, CDR2 SQIVND (reference sequence). The CDR3 totals 17 residues. The CDR3 sequence is CASSWGGDAVGDQPQHF. The CDR3 region has the DNA TGTGCCAGTAGTTGGGGCGGAGACGCAGTAGGAGATCAGCCCCAGCATTTT.

This clone was seen once. This chain joins TRBV5-4 and TRBJ1-2; tentative D call: TRBD1 (5 bases). Trimming took off 0 bases at V and 4 bases at J, with 7 bases between the two ends. The CDR3 length is 13 residues. Germline V lookup: CDR1 SGHNT, CDR2 YYREEE (reference sequence). The CDR3 loop reads CASSLDRSYGYTF. CDR3 bases: TGTGCCAGCAGCTTGGACAGGAGCTATGGCTACACCTTC.

The chain uses TRBV19 and TRBJ1-1; 8 bases line up with TRBD1. Trimming removed 5 bases from V and 6 bases from J; junction bases left unmatched: 8. This CDR3 contains 14 residues. Germline V gene data show CDR1 as LNHDA and CDR2 as SQIVND (reference sequence). This chain's CDR3 is CASSSGGRTSEAFF. CDR3 coding DNA: TGTGCCAGTAGTTCAGGGGGCAGGACGTCTGAAGCTTTCTTT.

This clone was counted only a few times. This chain connects TRBV6-5 to TRBJ1-5; D is perhaps TRBD1 (5 bases). This CDR3 contains 12 residues. Trimming removed 6 bases from V and 10 bases from J, with 13 bases in between. Germline assignment: CDR1 MNHEY and CDR2 SVGAGI. CDR3: CASSFSQGPQHF. In DNA, the CDR3 is TGTGCCAGCAGCTTTTCCCAGGGTCCCCAGCATTTT.

V usage is TRBV4-1 and J usage is TRBJ1-5; 9 nucleotides align to TRBD1. V gave up 6 bases and J gave up 5 bases; unmatched junction bases: 5. CDR1 MGHRA and CDR2 YSYEKL come from the germline V gene. The length of the CDR3 is 14 residues. In DNA form, the CDR3 reads TGCGCCAGCAGTCGGGACAGGGCTGATCAGCCCCAGCATTTT. This gives the protein CASSRDRADQPQHF.

V and J are TRBV29-1 and TRBJ2-1, with TRBD2 as a possible D gene (6 bases). Trimming stripped 7 bases from V and 4 bases from J, with 14 bases between. The germline CDR1 and CDR2 sequences are SQVTM and ANQGSEA. The CDR3 sequence is 13 residues long. CDR3 sequence (DNA): TGCAGCGCCGGGAGCGCGGAATACAATGAGCAGTTCTTC. Residues: CSAGSAEYNEQFF.

V usage is TRBV2 and J usage is TRBJ2-7, with TRBD2 identical over 13 bases. The V segment lost 7 bases and the J segment 9 bases; nucleotides outside the gene matches: 6. CDR3 size: 13 residues. Germline lookup yields CDR1 SNHLY and CDR2 FYNNEI. The CDR3 loop is CASIGLAGERQYF. The CDR3 bases are TGTGCCAGCATTGGACTAGCGGGAGAGAGGCAGTACTTC.

The chain combines TRBV28 with TRBJ2-1; 7 bases are a match to TRBD1. The length of the CDR3 is 16 residues. The V segment lost 5 bases and the J segment 7 bases; nucleotides outside the gene matches: 14. Germline CDR1 is MDHEN and CDR2 is SYDVKM. CDR3 loop: CASSPPPGQTANEQFF. CDR3 in DNA: TGTGCCAGCAGTCCGCCCCCGGGACAGACAGCGAATGAGCAGTTCTTC.

The V gene is TRBV4-2, the J gene TRBJ2-1, with D maybe TRBD2 (5 bases). V was shortened by 0 bases and J by 4 bases, with 10 bases between the two germline ends. Per germline, CDR1 LGHNA and CDR2 YNFKEQ. The CDR3 has 15 residues. The CDR3 here is CASSQDPGTYNEQFF. The CDR3 coding sequence is TGTGCCAGCAGCCAAGATCCGGGAACTTACAATGAGCAGTTCTTC.

The chain recombines TRBV19 with TRBJ1-5, with 7 nucleotides matching TRBD1. Germline V gives CDR1 LNHDA, CDR2 SQIVND (reference sequence). The V and J ends lost 6 bases and 3 bases, in that order; junction bases with no gene match: 14. The CDR3 runs to 17 residues. The CDR3 loop is CASSRIVGDRFNQPQHF. Here the CDR3 DNA reads TGTGCCAGTAGCCGAATCGTGGGGGACAGATTCAATCAGCCCCAGCATTTT.

The V gene is TRBV28, the J gene TRBJ2-6; weak D call: TRBD1 (5 bases). The CDR3 spans 15 residues. CDR1 is MDHEN and CDR2 is SYDVKM in the germline V gene. V was shortened by 6 bases and J by 0 bases, with 9 bases between the two germline ends. The CDR3 loop is CASRGVASGANVLTF. CDR3 DNA sequence: TGTGCCAGCAGAGGGGTGGCCTCTGGGGCCAACGTCCTGACTTTC.

The chain couples TRBV5-4 to TRBJ2-1; D possibly corresponds to TRBD1 (5 bases). V was cut by 1 base and J by 0 bases, with 17 bases left in between. Germline values: CDR1 SGHNT, CDR2 YYREEE (reference sequence). The CDR3 totals 18 residues. CDR3 loop: CASSLSNNRQFSYNEQFF. CDR3 nucleotides: TGTGCCAGCAGCTTGTCGAACAACCGACAGTTCTCCTACAATGAGCAGTTCTTC.